The source of this T cell receptor delta chain is a study of Vδ1+ human thymocytes (dated by TCRdb to between 2017 and 2018). Study-wide context: As a data resource, the study described the mRNA-level TRG and TRD CDR3 repertoires of highly purified Vdelta1+ thymocytes obtained from young children. Earlier work had validated the multiplex-based CDR3 amplicon strategy against 5'RACE-based methods for generating CDR3 amplicons.

Results the study describes overall, beyond this receptor: In contrast to oligoclonal peripheral blood repertoires, thymic TRG and TRD repertoires appeared to be highly polyclonal with Gaussian CDR3 length distributions. Many TRG clonotypes were shared between donors (up to roughly 6.9x10^3), whereas TRD repertoires were essentially private (max about 120 shared). No clustering by age or sex was observed, so analyses did not stratify donors by these variables. Although sort purity was high, approximately 20% of thymic TRD sequences were Vdelta2 (with a few Vdelta3), in contrast to the peripheral blood Vdelta1+ controls. Because unexpected Vdelta2 sequences could lead to misinterpretation of bulk repertoire data, the authors recommended using highly purified populations and validating at the single-cell level.

RNA was isolated using the RNeasy mini kit, and reverse transcription was performed with Superscript III. To generate the CDR3 amplicons, a multiplex PCR was run using pooled V-gene forward primers together with a constant-region reverse primer that carried Illumina adaptor overhangs. After gel purification, the amplicons were indexed with Nextera index primers during about 8 additional PCR cycles and then purified using AMPure XP beads. Libraries were sequenced on an Illumina MiSeq with paired-end 250 bp reads, dual indexing and about 20% PhiX spike-in. Per the source publication's procedure: FastQC was used to quality check the reads, while ea-utils fastq-join merged the TRG read pairs. Sequences were annotated with IMGT/HighV-QUEST, keeping only productive sequences with unambiguous V-gene assignment; clonotypes were defined by identical CDR3 sequence. Downstream analysis used VDJtools 1.1.1, tcR 2.2.3, Treemap and vegan Shannon diversity in R 3.4.4. TCRdb reprocessed the public reads with the caller CATT; rows with the same DNA were merged afterwards. TCRdb assigned the V and J calls; the authors' analysis was not used. The table for this sample lists about 25,000 delta-chain clones; more than 6% of them were counted only once. More than 0.9% of the sample is held by the ten biggest clonotypes.

Thymic samples were depleted of alphabeta T cells, then CD3+ TCRVdelta1+ TCRVdelta2- thymocytes were FACS-sorted. Sorted Vdelta1+ thymocyte purity ranged from roughly 98% to 99.6%. Thymic specimens were obtained from about 8 paediatric patients, aged from 5 days to 15 months, who were undergoing corrective cardiac surgery. Thymic tissue was dispersed, and mononuclear cells were isolated on a Histopaque-1077 density gradient. The staining antibodies were anti-TCRVdelta1 clone TS8.2, anti-TCRVdelta2 clone B6, anti-CD3 clone HIT3a and anti-TCRalphabeta clone IP26. About this clone itself: The clone's antigen remains unknown. No quality values exist for individual bases; no much larger clone is one base distant.

In the germline V gene, CDR1 corresponds to TSWWSYY and CDR2 to QGS. The trim is 1 base for V and 4 bases for J, with a gap of 34 bases between the germline ends. From the cysteine through the phenylalanine, the CDR3 covers 22 amino acids. Here the CDR3 DNA is all that survives: 66 bases in frame from base 1. This TCR came from a girl less than two years old who had congenital heart surgery. Recombination linked TRDV1 to TRDJ1, with TRDD3 perhaps the D gene, on 9 matching bases. The sample consisted of Vdelta1+ gamma-delta thymocytes from the thymus. Taken with the paper, the label for cell subset or site translates to: FACS-sorted CD3+ TCRalphabeta- TCRVdelta1+ TCRVdelta2- thymocytes. The CDR3 sequence is CALGERPHFLRWGIGILDKLIF. The nucleotide sequence reads as follows: TGTGCTCTTGGGGAACGGCCCCACTTCCTACGGTGGGGGATAGGCATTCTCGATAAACTCATCTTT.